The T cell receptor beta chain described here comes from a study of Ad26.COV2.S vaccination and SARS-CoV-2 variants. Libraries were prepared by immunoSEQ multiplex PCR; TCRdb keeps only in-frame clonotypes and omits some of them. The sample yields about 350,000 clones, 92% seen once. From germline, CDR1 is SGDLS and CDR2 YYNGEE. J gave up 6 bases and V 0 bases, and 7 bases lay outside the gene matches. The CDR3 length is 15 residues. Material: peripheral blood, obtained after recovery from COVID-19. The source of this sequence is a human donor who had recovered from COVID-19. The J gene is TRBJ2-3, the V gene TRBV9, with 7 bases identical to TRBD2. This CDR3 is CASSVGLAILDTQYF. CDR3 DNA: TGTGCCAGCAGCGTAGGACTAGCCATCTTGGATACGCAGTATTTT.